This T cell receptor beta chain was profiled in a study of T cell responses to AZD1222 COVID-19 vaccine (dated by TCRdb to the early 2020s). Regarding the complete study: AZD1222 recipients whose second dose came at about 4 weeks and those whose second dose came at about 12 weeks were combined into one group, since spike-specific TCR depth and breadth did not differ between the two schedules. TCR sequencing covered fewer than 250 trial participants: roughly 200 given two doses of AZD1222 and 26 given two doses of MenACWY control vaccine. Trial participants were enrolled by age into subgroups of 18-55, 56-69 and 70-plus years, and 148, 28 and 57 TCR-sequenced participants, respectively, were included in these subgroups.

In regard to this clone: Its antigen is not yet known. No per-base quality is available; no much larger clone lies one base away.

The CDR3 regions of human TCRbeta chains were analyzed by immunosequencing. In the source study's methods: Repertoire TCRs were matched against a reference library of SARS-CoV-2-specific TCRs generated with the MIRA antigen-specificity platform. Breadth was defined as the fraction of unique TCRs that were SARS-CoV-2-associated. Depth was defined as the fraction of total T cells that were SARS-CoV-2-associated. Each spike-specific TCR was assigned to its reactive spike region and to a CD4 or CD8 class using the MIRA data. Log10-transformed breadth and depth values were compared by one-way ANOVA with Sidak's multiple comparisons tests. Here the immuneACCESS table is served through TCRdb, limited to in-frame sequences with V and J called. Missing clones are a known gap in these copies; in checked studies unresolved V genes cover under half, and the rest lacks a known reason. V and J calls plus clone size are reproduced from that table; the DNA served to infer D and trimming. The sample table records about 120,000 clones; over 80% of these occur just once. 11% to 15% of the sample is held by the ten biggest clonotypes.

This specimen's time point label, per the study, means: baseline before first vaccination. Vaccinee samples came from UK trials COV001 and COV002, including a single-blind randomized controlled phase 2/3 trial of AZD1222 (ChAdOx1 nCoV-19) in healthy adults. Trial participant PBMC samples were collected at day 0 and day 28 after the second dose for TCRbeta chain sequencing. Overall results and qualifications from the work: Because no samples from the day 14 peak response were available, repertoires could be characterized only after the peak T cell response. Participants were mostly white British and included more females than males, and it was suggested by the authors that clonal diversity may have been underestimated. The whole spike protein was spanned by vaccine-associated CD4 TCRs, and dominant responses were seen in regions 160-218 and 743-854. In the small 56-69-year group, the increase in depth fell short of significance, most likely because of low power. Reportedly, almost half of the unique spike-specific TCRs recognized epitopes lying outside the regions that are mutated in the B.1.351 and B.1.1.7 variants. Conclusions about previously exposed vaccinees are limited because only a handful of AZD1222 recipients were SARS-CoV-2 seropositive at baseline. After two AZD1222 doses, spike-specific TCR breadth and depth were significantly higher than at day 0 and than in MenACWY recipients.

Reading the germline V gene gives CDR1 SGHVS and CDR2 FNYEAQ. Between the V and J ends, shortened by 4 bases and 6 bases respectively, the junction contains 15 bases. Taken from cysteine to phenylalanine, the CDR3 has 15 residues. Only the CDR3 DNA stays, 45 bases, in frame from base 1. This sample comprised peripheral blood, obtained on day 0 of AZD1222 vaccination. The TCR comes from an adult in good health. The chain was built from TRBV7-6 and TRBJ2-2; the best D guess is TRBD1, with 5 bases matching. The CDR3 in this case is CASSSRQSLPGELFF. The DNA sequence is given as TGTGCCAGCAGCTCAAGACAGTCCCTACCCGGGGAGCTGTTTTTT.